Listed below are T cell receptor beta chains from one sample, sequenced in a study of T-cell memory formation after mild COVID-19. MiXCR was run by TCRdb on the 5' RACE reads, yielding one entry per CDR3 protein. The top ten clones hold about 12% of a sample with some 160,000 distinct CDR3 sequences, roughly 28% of them seen once. Input material: PBMCs or a T cell subset sorted from them (not recorded which). The receptors here all came from an adult woman who had mild COVID-19 (a few samples of this study predate the infection). Cell type and time point are not known. Each CDR3 is given with its conserved first and last residue.

j_call v_call cdr3_aa
TRBJ1-6 TRBV27 CASSFQGRSNSPLHF
TRBJ1-5 TRBV6-1 CASSGDIQGRNQPQHF
TRBJ2-1 TRBV18 CASSPRFGGGSSYNEQFF
TRBJ1-1 TRBV14 CASSQFRDSPPGYTEAFF
TRBJ1-3 TRBV4-1 CASSLGVIFGTSGDTIYF
TRBJ1-6 TRBV7-6 CASSLAALVGVNSPLHF
TRBJ2-7 TRBV21-1 CASSKFGQYF
TRBJ2-2 TRBV24-1 CATSDFGDRALTNTGELFF
TRBJ2-7 TRBV24-1 CATSDGLAGSYEQYF
TRBJ1-1 TRBV3-1 CASSQEARTEAFF
TRBJ2-7 TRBV7-2 CASSRGGGSYEQYF
TRBJ2-6 TRBV3-1 CASKSGGIGANVLTF
TRBJ2-2 TRBV16 CASSQSFGGSSTGELFF
TRBJ2-7 TRBV12-3/TRBV12-4 CASSLRTVVGDEQYF
TRBJ2-7 TRBV5-1 CASSGGTSGYEQYF
TRBJ2-7 TRBV30 CAWGGSPAGYEQYF
TRBJ2-1 TRBV29-1 CSVSSWTRNEQFF
TRBJ2-2 TRBV21-1 CASSRATYRAENTGELFF
TRBJ1-1 TRBV6-1 CASYGGADPEAFF
TRBJ2-1 TRBV5-1 CASSLVYRGNNEQFF
TRBJ2-1 TRBV24-1 CATSDFGTSGSQEQFF
TRBJ2-7 TRBV12-3/TRBV12-4 CASSTPPHEQYF
TRBJ2-3 TRBV6-1 CASSERGLRSTDTQYF
TRBJ2-5 TRBV7-9 CASSLAGGTETQYF
TRBJ2-4 TRBV3-1 CASSQWDSPESDIQYF
TRBJ2-5 TRBV7-2 CASSSEDRGETQYF
TRBJ2-1 TRBV19 CASSLRGRGEQFF
TRBJ1-1 TRBV7-2 CASSLRRGNTEAFF
TRBJ2-1 TRBV10-3 CAISEPGAGGGYGEQFF
TRBJ1-5 TRBV4-1 CASSLPDLVGQPQHF
TRBJ2-7 TRBV6-5 CASGEPPHYAQYF
TRBJ2-5 TRBV7-6 CASSHRTPRETQYF
TRBJ2-7 TRBV7-3 CASSLKAGYEQYF
TRBJ2-2 TRBV5-1 CATRQGANGELFF
TRBJ1-3 TRBV12-3/TRBV12-4 CASSRRGLGNTIYF
TRBJ2-7 TRBV29-1 CSVEEGRQRQYF
TRBJ2-7 TRBV11-2 CASSSYFSSSYEQYF
TRBJ1-2 TRBV29-1 CSAGPYTF
TRBJ2-1 TRBV9 CASSVAGRGSYNEQFF
TRBJ2-7 TRBV28 CASTSGGYEQYF
TRBJ2-1 TRBV7-8 CASSTRQGSNEQFF
TRBJ2-7 TRBV12-3/TRBV12-4 CASSFLAQGASEQYF
TRBJ1-5 TRBV15 CATSRDVPDRNQPQHF
TRBJ2-6 TRBV5-1 CASSSFTGASGANVLTF
TRBJ2-5 TRBV19 CASHRGVAGASGETQYF
TRBJ2-7 TRBV4-1 CASSQDAGGEQYF
TRBJ1-1 TRBV7-3 CASSEGTVTEAFF
TRBJ2-2 TRBV3-1 CASSRPNGAGELFF